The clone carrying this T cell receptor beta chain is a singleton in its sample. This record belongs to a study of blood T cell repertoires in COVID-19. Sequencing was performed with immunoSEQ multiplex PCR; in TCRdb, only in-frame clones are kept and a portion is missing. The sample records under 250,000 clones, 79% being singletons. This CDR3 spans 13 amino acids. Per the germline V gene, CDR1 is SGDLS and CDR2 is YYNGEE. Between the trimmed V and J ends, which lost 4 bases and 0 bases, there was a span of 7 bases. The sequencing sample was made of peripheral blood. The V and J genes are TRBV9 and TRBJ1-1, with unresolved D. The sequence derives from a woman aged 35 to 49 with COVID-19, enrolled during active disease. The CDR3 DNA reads TGTGCCAGCAGCTCCACAGTGAACACTGAAGCTTTCTTT. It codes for CASSSTVNTEAFF. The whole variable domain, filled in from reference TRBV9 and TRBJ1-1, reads DSGVTQTPKHLITATGQRVTLRCSPRSGDLSVYWYQQSLDQGLQFLIQYYNGEERAKGNILERFSAQQFPDLHSELNLSSLELGDSALYFCASSSTVNTEAFFGQGTRLTVV.